This T cell receptor beta chain was retrieved from a study of identical twins. Trimming took off 0 bases at V and 3 bases at J, with 2 bases between the two ends. The CDR3 has 13 residues. The germline gives CDR1 SNHLY, CDR2 FYNNEI. One entry per CDR3 protein results from TCRdb running MiXCR on the 5' RACE reads. The sample lists 690,000 or so distinct CDR3 sequences, over 8.5% occurring once. In addition, the sample was reused for a study of yellow fever vaccine responses in identical twins.

This TCR derives from a woman between 18 and 30 years old in good health. The chain joins TRBV2 to TRBJ2-2, with no clear D. The sequenced sample consisted of PBMCs. CDR3 amino acids: CASSEAHTGELFF. The CDR3 coding sequence is TGTGCCAGCAGTGAAGCCCACACCGGGGAGCTGTTTTTT.